A single sample gave rise to the 30 T cell receptor beta chains below, sequenced in a study of shared clonotypes between healthy human individuals. The naive CD8 fraction comprised CD45RO-negative cells positively selected for CCR7 and excluded terminally differentiated effector memory CD45RA+ cells. Some clones are missing from TCRdb's copy, which holds only in-frame ones; the method was immunoSEQ multiplex PCR. This table holds nearly 2 million clones, around 96% found once. What was sequenced was naive CD8+ T cells sorted from blood. All receptors come from a man aged 18-30 years in good health.

The CDR3 DNA follows: TGTGCCAGCAGCGAAGGTCCCGCCGATGAGCAGTTCTTC. Its translation: CASSEGPADEQFF. The V and J genes are TRBV5-6 and TRBJ2-1; D is unclear. Germline assignment: CDR1 SGHDT and CDR2 YYEEEE. Between the trimmed V and J ends, which lost 4 bases and 8 bases, there was a span of 13 bases. The CDR3 extends over 13 amino acids.

A single count supports this clone. The chain carries TRBV7-9 and TRBJ2-7, with D perhaps matching TRBD1 or TRBD2 (5 bases each). Deletions cut 6 bases from V and 5 bases from J, with 20 bases between. Germline values: CDR1 SEHNR, CDR2 FQNEAQ (reference sequence). The CDR3 is 15 amino acids. The CDR3 coding sequence is TGTGCCAGCAGTGGGGAGCAGGGAAGGATCCACGAGCAGTACTTC. It encodes CASSGEQGRIHEQYF. The variable domain in full, completed from reference TRBV7-9 and TRBJ2-7, reads DTGVSQNPRHKITKRGQNVTFRCDPISEHNRLYWYRQTLGQGPEFLTYFQNEAQLEKSRLLSDRFSAERPKGSFSTLEIQRTEQGDSAMYLCASSGEQGRIHEQYFGPGTRLTVT.

The chain links TRBV4-1 to TRBJ2-5; TRBD2 is a possible D gene (5 bases). The CDR3 length is 17 residues. In germline, CDR1 is MGHRA, CDR2 YSYEKL. Trimming took off 0 bases at V and 5 bases at J, with 19 bases between the two ends. CDR3 coding DNA: TGCGCCAGCAGCCAAGATTTGGCACTAGAAGTTGATGAGACCCAGTACTTC. It yields the protein CASSQDLALEVDETQYF.

The chain has TRBV7-3 and TRBJ2-7; 7 nucleotides match TRBD1. Trimming at V came to 3 bases and at J to 0 bases, leaving 5 bases not matched to a gene. CDR1 and CDR2 from the germline V gene are SGHTA and FQGTGA. There are 15 residues in the CDR3. CDR3 residues: CASSLMQGVSYEQYF. The CDR3 DNA reads as TGTGCCAGCAGCTTGATGCAGGGGGTCTCCTACGAGCAGTACTTC. Full variable domain (missing parts from reference TRBV7-3 and TRBJ2-7): GAGVSQTPSNKVTEKGKYVELRCDPISGHTALYWYRQSLGQGPEFLIYFQGTGAADDSGLPNDRFFAVRPEGSVSTLKIQRTERGDSAVYLCASSLMQGVSYEQYFGPGTRLTVT.

The chain employs TRBV9 and TRBJ2-1; perhaps TRBD2 as D (6 bases). Germline V gene lookup returns CDR1 SGDLS and CDR2 YYNGEE. CDR3 size: 15 residues. V lost 0 bases and J 3 bases, leaving 10 bases between the germline ends. CDR3 nucleotides: TGTGCCAGCAGCGTAGGGAGACTAGGCTACAATGAGCAGTTCTTC. This translates into CASSVGRLGYNEQFF. Filled out from reference TRBV9 and TRBJ2-1, the complete variable domain reads DSGVTQTPKHLITATGQRVTLRCSPRSGDLSVYWYQQSLDQGLQFLIQYYNGEERAKGNILERFSAQQFPDLHSELNLSSLELGDSALYFCASSVGRLGYNEQFFGPGTRLTVL.

The chain carries TRBV27 and TRBJ2-2; 7 nucleotides match TRBD1. The CDR3 is made up of 18 amino acids. V shed 7 bases, J shed 5 bases, and the junction held 19 bases outside the gene matches. CDR1 and CDR2 from the germline V gene are MNHEY and SMNVEV (reference sequence). CDR3 sequence: CASNSREYRQGRTGELFF. As DNA, the CDR3 is TGTGCCAGCAATTCCCGTGAGTACAGACAGGGAAGGACCGGGGAGCTGTTTTTT.

The chain joins TRBV2 to TRBJ2-5; 9 positions match TRBD1. V shed 4 bases, J shed 5 bases, and the junction held 8 bases outside the gene matches. The CDR3 is made up of 15 amino acids. The V gene's germline CDR1 is SNHLY and CDR2 FYNNEI. CDR3 nucleotide sequence: TGTGCCAGCAGTGGGGCTTACAGGGGGCTGGAGACCCAGTACTTC. It is translated as CASSGAYRGLETQYF.

J is TRBJ2-4 and V is TRBV4-3, with D hard to call. The germline V and J ends were trimmed by 0 bases and 0 bases, with 9 bases remaining between them. CDR1 is LGHNA and CDR2 is YSLEER in the germline V gene. This CDR3 has 16 amino acids. CDR3 coding DNA: TGCGCCAGCAGCCAAGATTGGCAGCTAGCCAAAAACATTCAGTACTTC. Translated: CASSQDWQLAKNIQYF.

V gene TRBV9 combines with J gene TRBJ2-5; 7 bases are shared with TRBD2. This CDR3 has 14 amino acids. Per germline, CDR1 SGDLS and CDR2 YYNGEE. The trim removed 0 bases at V and 4 bases at J, leaving 3 bases unmatched. The CDR3 DNA sequence: TGTGCCAGCAGCGTAGAGACGGGGGGAGAGACCCAGTACTTC. The encoded protein is CASSVETGGETQYF.

This chain connects TRBV10-3 to TRBJ2-1; 7 nucleotides align to TRBD1. V trimming: 0 bases; J trimming: 4 bases; junction bases outside the gene matches: 15. This CDR3 is 19 amino acids long. Per germline, CDR1 ENHRY and CDR2 SYGVKD. The DNA for the CDR3 is TGTGCCATCAGTGAGTCGCCAGGAAGAACAGGGGATATTTACAATGAGCAGTTCTTC. Translation: CAISESPGRTGDIYNEQFF.

This clone was counted once. The chain carries TRBV7-9 and TRBJ2-1, with 7 bases lining up with TRBD2. Germline CDR1 is SEHNR and CDR2 is FQNEAQ (reference sequence). This CDR3 has 16 amino acids. J was trimmed by 4 bases and V by 3 bases; bases with no gene match: 9. The CDR3 nucleotides read TGTGCCAGCAGCTTTCTCCTGGCGGGGGATTACAATGAGCAGTTCTTC. Protein product: CASSFLLAGDYNEQFF.

This clone came up a few times. V usage is TRBV30 and J usage is TRBJ1-2; 7 nucleotides match TRBD1. Per germline, CDR1 GTSNPN and CDR2 SVGIG (reference sequence). This CDR3 contains 13 residues. Trimming at V came to 2 bases and at J to 4 bases, leaving 4 bases not matched to a gene. The CDR3 DNA follows: TGTGCCTGGAGTACAGGGGTGGGCTATGGCTACACCTTC. Encoded protein: CAWSTGVGYGYTF.

The table lists this clone with a few counts. The chain recombines TRBV19 with TRBJ1-2; D gene uncertain. The V gene lost 4 bases and the J gene lost 0 bases, with 9 bases spanning the gap. The germline V gene encodes CDR1 LNHDA and CDR2 SQIVND (reference sequence). There are 14 residues in the CDR3. The CDR3 DNA reads as TGTGCCAGTAGTAAGGACGGAGCTAACTATGGCTACACCTTC. Translating it yields CASSKDGANYGYTF.

V usage is TRBV2 and J usage is TRBJ2-3, with D uncertain. V was trimmed by 5 bases and J by 5 bases, leaving 17 bases between them. Germline V gene data show CDR1 as SNHLY and CDR2 as FYNNEI. There are 15 residues in the CDR3. CDR3 sequence: CASSKRLGMGDTQYF. In DNA, the CDR3 is TGTGCCAGCAGTAAACGGTTGGGGATGGGAGATACGCAGTATTTT.

The chain has TRBV4-1 and TRBJ2-5, with D unresolved. Germline V gene sequence: CDR1 MGHRA, CDR2 YSYEKL. V lost 1 base, J lost 4 bases, and 16 bases lay in between. The CDR3 runs 16 residues. The CDR3 sequence: CASSQATHHNPETQYF. In DNA form, the CDR3 reads TGCGCCAGCAGCCAAGCAACACACCACAACCCAGAGACCCAGTACTTC.

V gene TRBV7-9 combines with J gene TRBJ1-4; 10 bases fit TRBD1. The germline V gene encodes CDR1 SEHNR and CDR2 FQNEAQ (reference sequence). V gave up 10 bases and J gave up 8 bases; unmatched junction bases: 10. This CDR3 spans 14 amino acids. The CDR3 sequence: CATGTGVIWEKLFF. CDR3 coding DNA: TGTGCCACCGGGACAGGGGTTATTTGGGAAAAACTGTTTTTT.

The table lists this clone with a count of one. The chain combines TRBV29-1 with TRBJ1-2, with a possible D match to TRBD1 (5 bases). The CDR3 runs to 11 residues. Deletions cut 7 bases from V and 3 bases from J, with 9 bases between. Germline V gene lookup returns CDR1 SQVTM and CDR2 ANQGSEA. CDR3 sequence (DNA): TGCAGCGGAACAGGAGACTATGGCTACACCTTC. Translation gives CSGTGDYGYTF.

Regarding this clone: The sample has other DNA sequences that encode this CDR3 too. The chain is built from TRBV4-1 and TRBJ2-7; TRBD1 matches 10 bases. The CDR3 extends over 16 amino acids. Germline assignment: CDR1 MGHRA and CDR2 YSYEKL. V dropped 1 base and J dropped 3; count of bases not matched to a gene: 6. The CDR3 sequence is CASSQGPGQGIYEQYF. The CDR3 DNA reads TGCGCCAGCAGCCAAGGACCGGGACAGGGGATCTACGAGCAGTACTTC.

This clone was observed once. The chain joins TRBV11-2 to TRBJ2-5; the D gene could be TRBD1 or TRBD2 (5 bases each). V dropped 3 bases and J dropped 2 bases, with 13 bases sitting between them. The CDR3 contains 15 residues. Germline V CDR1 and CDR2: SGHAT, FQNNGV. The CDR3, as DNA: TGTGCCAGCAGCTTTGGGACCGGAGTACAAGAGACCCAGTACTTC. It yields the protein CASSFGTGVQETQYF. Using reference TRBV11-2 and TRBJ2-5 for the parts outside the CDR3, the full variable domain is EAGVAQSPRYKIIEKRQSVAFWCNPISGHATLYWYQQILGQGPKLLIQFQNNGVVDDSQLPKDRFSAERLKGVDSTLKIQPAKLEDSAVYLCASSFGTGVQETQYFGPGTRLLVL.

The chain combines TRBV7-9 with TRBJ1-1; no definite D call. Per the germline V gene, CDR1 is SEHNR and CDR2 is FQNEAQ (reference sequence). The V end lost 5 bases, the J end lost 4 bases, and 11 bases lay between the germline ends. The CDR3 spans 13 residues. CDR3 sequence (DNA): TGTGCCAGCAGCCCCTCTGTGGGCACTGAAGCTTTCTTT. Translation gives CASSPSVGTEAFF. The whole variable domain, remainder taken from reference TRBV7-9 and TRBJ1-1, is DTGVSQNPRHKITKRGQNVTFRCDPISEHNRLYWYRQTLGQGPEFLTYFQNEAQLEKSRLLSDRFSAERPKGSFSTLEIQRTEQGDSAMYLCASSPSVGTEAFFGQGTRLTVV.

As to this clone: Other DNA sequences of this sample code for an identical CDR3. CDR3 coding DNA: TGTGCCTGGAGTGTTGGGGCCGGGGAGCTGTTTTTT. The encoded protein is CAWSVGAGELFF. This rearrangement joins TRBV30 to TRBJ2-2; no definite D call. V dropped 0 bases and J dropped 6 bases, with 5 bases sitting between them. Germline CDR1 is GTSNPN and CDR2 is SVGIG (reference sequence). The CDR3 extends over 12 amino acids.

The chain has TRBV6-5 and TRBJ2-6; D is unclear. V shed 8 bases and J shed 7 bases, with 12 bases lying between them. CDR3 size: 13 residues. Germline CDR1 and CDR2: MNHEY and SVGAGI. The CDR3 DNA sequence: TGTGCCAGCGGAATAAGTGGAGCCAACGTCCTGACTTTC. Its translation: CASGISGANVLTF.

This chain uses TRBV7-9 with TRBJ2-1; 10 nucleotides match TRBD2. V shed 4 bases and J 2 bases; nucleotides not matched to a gene: 5. This CDR3 comprises 16 residues. In germline, CDR1 is SEHNR, CDR2 FQNEAQ (reference sequence). Written as DNA, the CDR3 is TGTGCCAGCAGCTCGCTAGCGGGGGCGACCTACAATGAGCAGTTCTTC. This encodes CASSSLAGATYNEQFF.

Concerning this clone: Other DNA sequences in the same sample also yield this CDR3. The J gene is TRBJ1-2, the V gene TRBV6-5, with 9 bases that match TRBD1. The CDR3 is made up of 14 amino acids. CDR1 is MNHEY and CDR2 is SVGAGI in the germline V gene. V lost 0 bases to trimming and J lost 4 bases; unmatched junction nucleotides: 0. The CDR3 sequence is CASSYSDRGYGYTF. DNA of the CDR3: TGTGCCAGCAGTTACTCGGACAGGGGCTATGGCTACACCTTC.

The V call is TRBV4-2, the J call TRBJ1-1, with TRBD1 matching over 11 bases. V was pared by 4 bases and J by 3 bases, with 4 bases of the junction left unmatched. CDR3 length equals 15 residues. Looked up from germline, CDR1 is LGHNA and CDR2 is YNFKEQ. CDR3 sequence reads: CASSLGQGAYTEAFF. The CDR3 coding sequence is TGTGCCAGCAGCCTCGGACAGGGGGCATACACTGAAGCTTTCTTT.

V and J are TRBV4-1 and TRBJ2-1; TRBD1 might be the D (5 bases). This CDR3 has 14 amino acids. Germline lookup yields CDR1 MGHRA and CDR2 YSYEKL. V was cut by 5 bases and J by 0 bases, with 8 bases left in between. CDR3 in DNA: TGCGCCAGCAGCGGGGCTGACTCCTACAATGAGCAGTTCTTC. Its protein is CASSGADSYNEQFF.

This clone has just one count. The genes are TRBV9 and TRBJ2-3; possible D gene TRBD2, 6 bases. V lost 4 bases, J lost 5 bases, and 17 bases lay in between. The CDR3 spans 15 residues. Germline V gene sequence: CDR1 SGDLS, CDR2 YYNGEE. CDR3 in amino acids: CASSLAGSPQDTQYF. The CDR3 DNA reads TGTGCCAGCAGCCTGGCGGGGTCGCCTCAAGATACGCAGTATTTT.

The gene calls are TRBV10-3 and TRBJ1-2; 7 nucleotides match TRBD1. The CDR3 runs 15 residues. After removal of 3 bases from V and 4 bases from J, the junction contained 8 bases not matched to a gene. Germline V gene lookup returns CDR1 ENHRY and CDR2 SYGVKD. DNA for the CDR3: TGTGCCATCAGTGACCAGGGGGAGGGGATCTATGGCTACACCTTC. It is translated as CAISDQGEGIYGYTF.

The CDR3 reads CASSLVGASSYNEQFF. CDR3 nucleotide sequence: TGTGCCAGCAGCTTAGTTGGAGCTAGCTCCTACAATGAGCAGTTCTTC. The chain employs TRBV7-8 and TRBJ2-1; unclear D gene. Germline CDR1 reads SGHVS; CDR2 reads FQNEAQ. V lost 1 base, J lost 0 bases, and 10 bases lay in between. The length of the CDR3 is 16 residues.

J is TRBJ1-2 and V is TRBV4-3; D is perhaps TRBD1 (6 bases). The germline V gene has CDR1 LGHNA and CDR2 YSLEER. V was pared by 2 bases and J by 4 bases, with 23 bases between. This CDR3 region has 18 residues. The CDR3 bases are TGCGCCAGCAGCCAACCCACAGGGAGCCGACCAAGACCCTATGGCTACACCTTC. This codes for CASSQPTGSRPRPYGYTF.